This T cell receptor (beta chain) came from a study of cytomegalovirus exposure and HLA in healthy donors. Study-level information: Among about 200 million T cells, an earlier analysis found about 110 million unique TCR beta sequences. Study findings and constraints: Reports state that TCR beta sequences accurately predicted most subjects' HLA-A and HLA-B alleles. V- and J-gene trimming of TCR beta was linked (in a later analysis) to a missense DCLRE1C variant.

The germline CDR1 and CDR2 sequences are KGHSH and LQKENI. Trimming took off 2 bases at V and 4 bases at J, with 13 bases between the two ends. The CDR3 length is 15 residues. Concerning this clone itself: Its antigen is currently unknown.

Nominal health characterized the donors when sampled, though unrecorded immune exposures were likely. In the PCR, 60 Vbeta and 13 Jbeta primers were used. Profiled with immunoSEQ multiplex PCR; TCRdb holds only in-frame clones, not every one. The sample totals about 110,000 clones; its top ten clones hold around 0.59%. The gene calls are TRBV18 and TRBJ2-3; maybe TRBD2 (6 bases). This receptor was taken from a man in his fifties or sixties in good health and CMV-seronegative. The sequenced sample consisted of PBMCs. The CDR3, as DNA: TGTGCCAGCTCACCAATCCGGGAGAAGGCAGATACGCAGTATTTT. Translation: CASSPIREKADTQYF.